The 25 T cell receptor beta chains below come from one sample, sequenced in a study of OX40 agonist ivuxolimab in advanced cancers. TCRdb's table, derived via immunoSEQ multiplex PCR, lists solely in-frame clones and lacks some. The table shows about 93,000 clones, with about 90% occurring only once. This sample comprised CD4+ or CD8+ T cells sorted from blood, obtained in a trial of the OX40 agonist ivuxolimab. These receptors came from an adult with an advanced solid tumor such as melanoma, head and neck, liver or kidney cancer.

The chain employs TRBV11-2 and TRBJ2-2; D unclear. The CDR3 is 18 amino acids. V gave up 1 base and J gave up 6 bases, with 21 bases separating them. Looked up from germline, CDR1 is SGHAT and CDR2 is FQNNGV. CDR3 bases: TGTGCCAGCAGCTTAGGGAGTTGGGCAGGAAAGGGCGCCGGGGAGCTGTTTTTT. The encoded protein is CASSLGSWAGKGAGELFF. Drawing the rest from reference TRBV11-2 and TRBJ2-2, the complete variable domain is EAGVAQSPRYKIIEKRQSVAFWCNPISGHATLYWYQQILGQGPKLLIQFQNNGVVDDSQLPKDRFSAERLKGVDSTLKIQPAKLEDSAVYLCASSLGSWAGKGAGELFFGEGSRLTVL.

Only a few counts were recorded for this clone. The chain combines TRBV7-9 with TRBJ2-2; no clear D gene. Deletions cut 5 bases from V and 0 bases from J, with 16 bases between. Germline V gene lookup returns CDR1 SEHNR and CDR2 FQNEAQ (reference sequence). The CDR3 sequence is 17 residues long. CDR3 protein: CASSLKTRKANTGELFF. CDR3 in DNA: TGTGCCAGCAGCCTAAAGACCAGAAAGGCGAACACCGGGGAGCTGTTTTTT. Looking up the rest from reference TRBV7-9 and TRBJ2-2 gives the full variable domain: DTGVSQNPRHKITKRGQNVTFRCDPISEHNRLYWYRQTLGQGPEFLTYFQNEAQLEKSRLLSDRFSAERPKGSFSTLEIQRTEQGDSAMYLCASSLKTRKANTGELFFGEGSRLTVL.

The chain links TRBV9 to TRBJ2-1; D perhaps matches TRBD1 (5 bases). This CDR3 spans 14 amino acids. Trimming pared 0 bases from V and 8 bases from J, leaving 12 bases between. The germline V gene encodes CDR1 SGDLS and CDR2 YYNGEE. In DNA, the CDR3 is TGTGCCAGCAGCGTAGCCGGACACTCGCATGAGCAGTTCTTC. It codes for CASSVAGHSHEQFF.

This chain connects TRBV5-4 to TRBJ2-1; D is unclear. Germline CDR1 SGHNT, CDR2 YYREEE (reference sequence). Trimming removed 4 bases from V and 0 bases from J, with 11 bases in between. The CDR3 has 15 amino acids. The CDR3 DNA sequence: TGTGCCAGCAGCACCGGCGGCCGCTCCTACAATGAGCAGTTCTTC. This sequence encodes CASSTGGRSYNEQFF.

The chain carries TRBV27 and TRBJ1-2, with a possible D match to TRBD1 (6 bases). Trimming cost V 5 bases and J 5 bases, with 12 bases left between them. Germline-derived CDR1 and CDR2 are MNHEY and SMNVEV (reference sequence). The CDR3 has 13 amino acids. CDR3 amino acids: CASSLNTGYGYTF. The CDR3 DNA sequence: TGTGCCAGCAGTCTAAATACAGGGTATGGCTACACCTTC.

This clone has only a few counts. The CDR3, as DNA: TGTGCCAGCAGTTACTCGGGGGGCCGCACAGATACGCAGTATTTT. Translation: CASSYSGGRTDTQYF. V gene TRBV6-5 combines with J gene TRBJ2-3, with D tentatively TRBD1 or TRBD2 (6 bases each). Trimming shortened V by 0 bases and J by 1 base, and 8 bases separated the two germline ends. The CDR3 totals 15 residues. From germline, CDR1 is MNHEY and CDR2 SVGAGI.

V gene TRBV15 combines with J gene TRBJ2-5; 7 bases fit TRBD1. The germline CDR1 and CDR2 sequences are LNHNV and YYDKDF (reference sequence). Trimming removed 1 base from V and 3 bases from J; junction bases left unmatched: 2. The CDR3 totals 14 residues. In DNA form, the CDR3 reads TGTGCCACCAGCAGAGTCGGGACAGAAGAGACCCAGTACTTC. Protein: CATSRVGTEETQYF. The full variable domain, in which reference TRBV15 and TRBJ2-5 provide the parts outside the CDR3, is DAMVIQNPRYQVTQFGKPVTLSCSQTLNHNVMYWYQQKSSQAPKLLFHYYDKDFNNEADTPDNFQSRRPNTSFCFLDIRSPGLGDTAMYLCATSRVGTEETQYFGPGTRLLVL.

CDR3 sequence reads: CASSQGMGNTIYF. The CDR3 nucleotides are TGCGCCAGCAGTCAGGGTATGGGAAACACCATATATTTT. This chain uses TRBV10-2 with TRBJ1-3; D is possibly TRBD1 (5 bases). Per germline, CDR1 WSHSY and CDR2 SAAADI. The CDR3 extends over 13 amino acids. Between the trimmed V and J ends, which lost 5 bases and 4 bases, there was a span of 9 bases.

The chain's CDR3 is CASSEGGRVEQYF. CDR3 bases: TGTGCCAGCAGTGAAGGCGGAAGGGTAGAGCAGTACTTC. This chain links TRBV6-1 with TRBJ2-7; D gene ambiguous. V lost 1 base, J lost 7 bases, and 11 bases lay in between. Germline V gene sequence: CDR1 MNHNS, CDR2 SASEGT. The CDR3 is made up of 13 amino acids.

V is TRBV6-1 and J is TRBJ2-1; D assignment may be TRBD1 or TRBD2 (5 bases each). V was clipped by 2 bases and J by 3 bases, with 8 bases between them. This CDR3 region has 14 residues. CDR1 is MNHNS and CDR2 is SASEGT in the germline V gene. CDR3 sequence reads: CASSETGGYNEQFF. CDR3 DNA sequence: TGTGCCAGCAGTGAAACAGGAGGCTACAATGAGCAGTTCTTC.

V usage is TRBV9 and J usage is TRBJ2-3; 11 bases agree with TRBD1. CDR1 SGDLS and CDR2 YYNGEE come from the germline V gene. The length of the CDR3 is 18 residues. The V segment lost 0 bases and the J segment 4 bases; nucleotides outside the gene matches: 10. DNA of the CDR3: TGTGCCAGCAGCGTAGGGACAGGGGGCAGATCAGTGGCAGATACGCAGTATTTT. Translating gives CASSVGTGGRSVADTQYF.

The J gene is TRBJ2-7, the V gene TRBV6-5, with TRBD2 identical over 9 bases. The CDR3 length is 15 residues. J was trimmed by 1 base and V by 6 bases; bases with no gene match: 7. Germline V gives CDR1 MNHEY, CDR2 SVGAGI. The CDR3 nucleotides are TGTGCCAGCAGGCCGACTAGCGGAGTTTCCTACGAGCAGTACTTC. It yields the protein CASRPTSGVSYEQYF.

V gene TRBV30 combines with J gene TRBJ1-5; D uncertain. This CDR3 region has 13 residues. The V and J ends lost 1 base and 3 bases respectively, with 7 bases between them. Per germline, CDR1 GTSNPN and CDR2 SVGIG (reference sequence). The CDR3 region is CAWSGQVNQPQHF. As DNA, the CDR3 is TGTGCCTGGAGTGGGCAGGTCAATCAGCCCCAGCATTTT.

The chain combines TRBV9 with TRBJ2-3, with TRBD2 matching over 8 bases. The CDR3 is made up of 16 amino acids. Germline V gene data show CDR1 as SGDLS and CDR2 as YYNGEE. The trim removed 0 bases at V and 2 bases at J, leaving 5 bases unmatched. The CDR3: CASSVAAGVNTDTQYF. The DNA for the CDR3 is TGTGCCAGCAGCGTAGCAGCGGGAGTTAACACAGATACGCAGTATTTT.

This clone was seen a few times. The V and J genes are TRBV6-1 and TRBJ2-7; D gene uncertain. The CDR3 runs 16 residues. Germline V gene sequence: CDR1 MNHNS, CDR2 SASEGT. V was cut by 4 bases and J by 1 base, with 17 bases left in between. The CDR3 region is CASSAQAVQASYEQYF. In DNA form, the CDR3 reads TGTGCCAGCAGTGCTCAGGCAGTTCAAGCTTCCTACGAGCAGTACTTC.

The chain carries TRBV6-6 and TRBJ1-2; 7 nucleotides agree with TRBD1. Germline V lookup: CDR1 MNHNY, CDR2 SVGAGI (reference sequence). The CDR3 covers 14 residues. V was pared by 6 bases and J by 1 base, with 5 bases of the junction left unmatched. The CDR3, as DNA: TGTGCCAGCAGACTGGGACAGCGTAACTATGGCTACACCTTC. Its translation: CASRLGQRNYGYTF.

The rearrangement uses TRBV6-5 and TRBJ1-3, with D hard to call. CDR1 and CDR2 (germline): MNHEY, SVGAGI. CDR3 length: 16 amino acids. The germline V and J ends were trimmed by 0 bases and 2 bases, with 11 bases remaining between them. CDR3 coding DNA: TGTGCCAGCAGTTACTCCGCAGGATCAGCTGGAAACACCATATATTTT. Amino acids: CASSYSAGSAGNTIYF.

V is TRBV5-1 and J is TRBJ1-1, with 11 bases identical to TRBD1. Germline V gene data show CDR1 as SGHRS and CDR2 as YFSETQ. This CDR3 is 16 amino acids long. J was trimmed by 2 bases and V by 5 bases; bases with no gene match: 8. In DNA, the CDR3 is TGCGCCAGCAGTACCGGGACAGGGGGATTTAACACTGAAGCTTTCTTT. Translation: CASSTGTGGFNTEAFF.

The V and J genes are TRBV7-9 and TRBJ2-1, with a possible D match to TRBD2 (6 bases). Trimming pared 4 bases from V and 9 bases from J, leaving 16 bases between. Germline V gene lookup returns CDR1 SEHNR and CDR2 FQNEAQ (reference sequence). The CDR3 extends over 14 amino acids. The CDR3 DNA is TGTGCCAGCAGCTCAAGGACGGGGGTGGCTGAGCAGTTCTTC. This encodes CASSSRTGVAEQFF. The full variable domain, with the rest looked up from reference TRBV7-9 and TRBJ2-1, is DTGVSQNPRHKITKRGQNVTFRCDPISEHNRLYWYRQTLGQGPEFLTYFQNEAQLEKSRLLSDRFSAERPKGSFSTLEIQRTEQGDSAMYLCASSSRTGVAEQFFGPGTRLTVL.

The rearrangement joins TRBV30 to TRBJ2-3; TRBD2 matches at 10 bases. The germline CDR1 and CDR2 sequences are GTSNPN and SVGIG (reference sequence). This CDR3 has 14 residues. V was clipped by 5 bases and J by 4 bases; unmatched bases: 6. The CDR3 here is CAWATSGVADTQYF. The CDR3, as DNA: TGTGCCTGGGCTACTAGCGGGGTCGCAGATACGCAGTATTTT.

J is TRBJ1-5 and V is TRBV6-5; perhaps TRBD1 as D (6 bases). Germline-derived CDR1 and CDR2 are MNHEY and SVGAGI. V was trimmed by 2 bases and J by 6 bases, leaving 8 bases between them. This CDR3 is 13 amino acids long. The CDR3 DNA reads as TGTGCCAGCAGTTACCAAGGGGGTCAGCCCCAGCATTTT. Translating it yields CASSYQGGQPQHF.

V gene TRBV9 combines with J gene TRBJ1-2; no clear D gene. Germline CDR1 is SGDLS and CDR2 is YYNGEE. V lost 0 bases and J 1 base, leaving 4 bases between the germline ends. The CDR3 is 13 residues long. CDR3 sequence: CASSVGINYGYTF. DNA for the CDR3: TGTGCCAGCAGCGTAGGGATTAACTATGGCTACACCTTC.

This clone occurred once. The chain carries TRBV30 and TRBJ2-3, with TRBD1 identical over 8 bases. The CDR3 is made up of 13 amino acids. The germline CDR1 and CDR2 sequences are GTSNPN and SVGIG (reference sequence). V dropped 5 bases and J dropped 6; count of bases not matched to a gene: 7. DNA of the CDR3: TGTGCCTGGGGACAGGGAATTAGTGATACGCAGTATTTT. Amino acid sequence: CAWGQGISDTQYF.

This chain connects TRBV11-3 to TRBJ2-5; a weak D match, TRBD1 (5 bases). The ends were cut back, 1 base at V and 1 base at J, with 7 bases in the middle. The V gene's germline CDR1 is SGHNT and CDR2 YENEEA. The CDR3 is made up of 14 amino acids. The CDR3 reads CASSLGGGQETQYF. The DNA for the CDR3 is TGTGCCAGCAGCTTAGGGGGCGGCCAAGAGACCCAGTACTTC.

There are a few counts of this clone. The rearrangement links TRBV2 to TRBJ1-5, with 7 bases aligning to TRBD1. This CDR3 is built from 18 residues. Germline loops: CDR1 SNHLY, CDR2 FYNNEI. J lost 0 bases, V lost 6 bases, and 14 bases had no gene match. CDR3 in DNA: TGTGCCAGCAGGGAGGACGGGACAGCGACTTATAGCAATCAGCCCCAGCATTTT. Translating it yields CASREDGTATYSNQPQHF.